This entry features one TCR beta chain sequence. Its antigen specificity is not known. Nothing much larger sits one base from this clone, and base qualities are not available. At the junction V is shortened by 0 bases and J by 4 bases; bases outside the gene matches: 7. CDR1 and CDR2 are drawn from the germline V gene: MNHEY, SVGEGT. The CDR3 runs 17 residues from the cysteine to the phenylalanine. This entry keeps only the CDR3 DNA: 51 bases, framed from base 1. TCRbeta CDR3 regions were amplified from genomic DNA using the immunoSEQ Assay, a bias-controlled multiplex PCR. Per the original workflow: The number of nucleated cells in each sample was estimated from the amplification of reference gene primers within the assay. Sequence reads were collapsed and filtered to measure the absolute abundance of every unique TCRbeta CDR3 rearrangement. For each sample, productive Simpson clonality was calculated as the square root of Simpson's diversity index over productive rearrangements. In TCRdb, the immuneACCESS table is reduced to in-frame sequences with V and J assigned. These tables do not hold every clone; where another copy was compared, an unresolved V gene accounts for under half, and the others remain unexplained. The DNA was the basis for D and trimming; V, J and clone size are from that table. For this sample the table gives 250,000 or so clones, of which more than 75% were detected only once. The biggest ten clones account for about 1.7% of the sample.

Enrolling through a virtual design, the prospective study's participants ranged in age from about 18 to 100 years and lived across some 22 United States geographic areas. Cohort assignment in the prospective study relied on participant-reported clinical history from a screening survey and a study questionnaire. For ImmuneRACE Cohort 3, a participant was defined as recovered based on two consecutive negative NP/OP PCR tests, clearance by a healthcare professional, or resolution of symptoms. In the prospective study, mobile phlebotomists collected whole blood, serum and a nasopharyngeal or oropharyngeal swab from each participant. Additional blood draws and questionnaires over an approximately 2-month period could optionally be provided by prospective study participants. Before DNA extraction, blood samples from the prospective study were shipped at room temperature or frozen. The sample belongs to a study of blood T cell repertoires in COVID-19 (TCRdb year 2020). For the study in its entirety: The collaborator samples originated in the United States, Italy and Spain and spanned the acute and convalescent phases of COVID-19. The sample metadata nearly always contained a de-identified subject ID, COVID-19 status, age in years and sex. The repertoires were released in a freely available public database meant as a resource for research on the immune response to SARS-CoV-2. The dataset comprised deeply sampled blood TCRbeta repertoires from subjects exposed to, actively infected with, or recovered from COVID-19. Samples were obtained from the ongoing ImmuneRACE study (first 160 participants) and from 1,254 subjects provided by 6 global collaborators. The material from the prospective study consisted of cDNA or gDNA derived from T cells, B-cell-depleted T cells, or PBMCs. Where available, HLA class I and class II types were taken from metadata supplied by the sample provider and were not determined by assay-based typing. Study-wide conclusions, independent of this receptor: The quantity of clinical and demographic metadata differed by source and by participant and was supplied without curation.

The rearranged chain carries TRBV6-2 or TRBV6-3 and TRBJ1-1, and 11 bases in between align with TRBD1. The sequence came from a man between 40 and 49 years old who had recovered from COVID-19. Sequencing used PBMCs or T cells enriched from blood (not recorded which). The CDR3 region has the sequence CASSYSRTGGLSTEAFF. Read as DNA, the sequence is TGTGCCAGCAGTTACTCGCGGACAGGGGGCTTGAGCACTGAAGCTTTCTTT.